The present entry profiles one TCR beta chain with its context. These data come from a study of blood T cell repertoires in COVID-19. Study-level background: Both acute and convalescent COVID-19 samples were obtained from the United States, Italy and Spain.

With V trimmed by 9 bases and J by 6 bases, 10 bases remained unmatched. The CDR3 totals 14 residues. CDR1 and CDR2 (germline): LNHDA, SQIVND (reference sequence). Profiled with immunoSEQ multiplex PCR; TCRdb holds only in-frame clones, not every one. Here the sample spans under 85,000 clones, roughly 84% being singletons. The sample was peripheral blood. This chain links TRBV19 with TRBJ2-1; 8 nucleotides match TRBD2. The source of this sequence is a man aged 45-65 years with acute or convalescent COVID-19. The CDR3, as DNA: TGTGCCAGCGTAGGAGCGGGAGTCGCCAATGAGCAGTTCTTC. Protein: CASVGAGVANEQFF.